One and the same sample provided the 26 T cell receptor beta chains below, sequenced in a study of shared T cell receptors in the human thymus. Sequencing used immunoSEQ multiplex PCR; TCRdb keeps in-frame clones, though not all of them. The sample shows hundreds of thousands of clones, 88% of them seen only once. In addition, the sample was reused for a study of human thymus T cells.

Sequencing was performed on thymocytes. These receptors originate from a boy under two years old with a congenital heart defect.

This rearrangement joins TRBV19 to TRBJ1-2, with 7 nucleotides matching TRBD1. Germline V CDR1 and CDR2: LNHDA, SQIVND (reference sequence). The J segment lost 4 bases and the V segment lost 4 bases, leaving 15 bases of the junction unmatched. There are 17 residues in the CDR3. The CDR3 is CASSKGTRTGGPYGYTF. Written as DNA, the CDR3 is TGTGCCAGTAGTAAAGGGACCCGGACAGGAGGCCCCTATGGCTACACCTTC. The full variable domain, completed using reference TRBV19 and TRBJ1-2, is DGGITQSPKYLFRKEGQNVTLSCEQNLNHDAMYWYRQDPGQGLRLIYYSQIVNDFQKGDIAEGYSVSREKKESFPLTVTSAQKNPTAFYLCASSKGTRTGGPYGYTFGSGTRLTVV.

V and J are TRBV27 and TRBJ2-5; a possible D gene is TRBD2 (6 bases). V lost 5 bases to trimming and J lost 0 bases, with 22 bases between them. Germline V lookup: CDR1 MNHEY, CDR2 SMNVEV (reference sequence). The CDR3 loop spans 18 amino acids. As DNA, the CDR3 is TGTGCCAGCAGTCCCGCGGGGCTTTGGCGGCGCCACCAAGAGACCCAGTACTTC. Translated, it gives CASSPAGLWRRHQETQYF.

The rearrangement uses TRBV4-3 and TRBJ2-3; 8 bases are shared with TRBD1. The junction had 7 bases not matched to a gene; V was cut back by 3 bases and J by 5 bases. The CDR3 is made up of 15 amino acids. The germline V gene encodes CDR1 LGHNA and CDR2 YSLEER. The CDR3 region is CASSHRTGSGDTQYF. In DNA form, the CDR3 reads TGCGCCAGCAGCCACCGGACAGGGTCAGGAGATACGCAGTATTTT.

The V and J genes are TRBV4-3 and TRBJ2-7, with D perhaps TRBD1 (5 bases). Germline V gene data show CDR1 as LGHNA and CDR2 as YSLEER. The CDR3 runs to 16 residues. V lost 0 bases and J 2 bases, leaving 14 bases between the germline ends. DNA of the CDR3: TGCGCCAGCAGCCAAGATGCACAGGAGATACCCTACGAGCAGTACTTC. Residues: CASSQDAQEIPYEQYF.

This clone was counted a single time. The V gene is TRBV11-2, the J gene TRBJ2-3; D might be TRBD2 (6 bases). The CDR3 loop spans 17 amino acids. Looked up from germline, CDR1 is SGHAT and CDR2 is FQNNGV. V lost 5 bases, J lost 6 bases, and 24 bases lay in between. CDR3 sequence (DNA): TGTGCCAGCAGCGTGGGGACGGGACTCCCGGGTCTGGATACGCAGTATTTT. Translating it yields CASSVGTGLPGLDTQYF.

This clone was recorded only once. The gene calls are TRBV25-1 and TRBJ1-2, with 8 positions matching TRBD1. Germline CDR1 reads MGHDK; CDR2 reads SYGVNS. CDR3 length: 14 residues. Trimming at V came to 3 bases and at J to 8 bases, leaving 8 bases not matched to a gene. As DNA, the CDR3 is TGTGCCAGCAGTGATTACCGACAGGGGAGAGGCTACACCTTC. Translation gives CASSDYRQGRGYTF.

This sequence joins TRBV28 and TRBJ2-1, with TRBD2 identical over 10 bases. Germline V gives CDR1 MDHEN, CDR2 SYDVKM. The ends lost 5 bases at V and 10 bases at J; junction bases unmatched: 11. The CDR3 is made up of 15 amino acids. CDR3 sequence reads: CASSPQREGRGEQFF. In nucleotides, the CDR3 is TGTGCCAGCAGTCCCCAGCGGGAGGGTCGAGGCGAGCAGTTCTTC.

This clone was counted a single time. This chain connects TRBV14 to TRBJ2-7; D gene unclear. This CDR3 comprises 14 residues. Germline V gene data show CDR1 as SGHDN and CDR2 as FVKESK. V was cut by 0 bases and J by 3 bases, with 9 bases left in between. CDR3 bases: TGTGCCAGCAGCCAAGAGGGCAGCCACTACGAGCAGTACTTC. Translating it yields CASSQEGSHYEQYF.

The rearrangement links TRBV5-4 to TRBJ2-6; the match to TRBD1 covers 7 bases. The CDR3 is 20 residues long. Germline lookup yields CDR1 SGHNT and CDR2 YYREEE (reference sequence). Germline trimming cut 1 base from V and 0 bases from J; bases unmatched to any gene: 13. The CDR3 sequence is CASSLRWDSISRSGANVLTF. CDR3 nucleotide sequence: TGTGCCAGCAGCTTGAGGTGGGACAGCATTTCCCGCTCTGGGGCCAACGTCCTGACTTTC.

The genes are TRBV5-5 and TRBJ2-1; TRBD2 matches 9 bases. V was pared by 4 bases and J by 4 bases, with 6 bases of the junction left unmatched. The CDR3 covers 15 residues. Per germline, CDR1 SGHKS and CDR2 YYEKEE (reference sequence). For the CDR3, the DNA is TGTGCCAGCAGCCGGCCGGGACTAGCTTACAATGAGCAGTTCTTC. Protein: CASSRPGLAYNEQFF.

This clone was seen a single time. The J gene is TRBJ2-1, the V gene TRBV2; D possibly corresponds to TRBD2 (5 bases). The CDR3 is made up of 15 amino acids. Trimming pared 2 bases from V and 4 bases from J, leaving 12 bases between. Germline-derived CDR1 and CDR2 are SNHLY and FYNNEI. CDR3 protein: CASSERDRVYNEQFF. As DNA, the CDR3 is TGTGCCAGCAGTGAACGGGATAGGGTATACAATGAGCAGTTCTTC.

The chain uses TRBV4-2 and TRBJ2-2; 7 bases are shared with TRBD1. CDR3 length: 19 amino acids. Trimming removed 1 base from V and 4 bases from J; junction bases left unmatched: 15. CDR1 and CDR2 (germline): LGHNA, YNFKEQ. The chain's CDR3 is CASSQAERTGVIGTGELFF. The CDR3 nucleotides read TGTGCCAGCAGCCAAGCCGAAAGGACAGGAGTAATAGGCACCGGGGAGCTGTTTTTT.

CDR3 in amino acids: CASSLSYGNTIYF. CDR3 sequence (DNA): TGTGCCAGCAGCTTAAGCTACGGAAACACCATATATTTT. The chain combines TRBV7-9 with TRBJ1-3; the D is unclear. Between the trimmed V and J ends, which lost 2 bases and 4 bases, there was a span of 6 bases. The CDR3 runs 13 residues. Germline CDR1 SEHNR, CDR2 FQNEAQ (reference sequence).

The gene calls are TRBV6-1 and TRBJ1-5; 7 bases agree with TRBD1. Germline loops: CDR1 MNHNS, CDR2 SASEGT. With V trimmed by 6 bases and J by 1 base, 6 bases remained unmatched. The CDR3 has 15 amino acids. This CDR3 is CASRPGGLSNQPQHF. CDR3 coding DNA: TGTGCCAGCAGGCCAGGGGGTTTAAGCAATCAGCCCCAGCATTTT.

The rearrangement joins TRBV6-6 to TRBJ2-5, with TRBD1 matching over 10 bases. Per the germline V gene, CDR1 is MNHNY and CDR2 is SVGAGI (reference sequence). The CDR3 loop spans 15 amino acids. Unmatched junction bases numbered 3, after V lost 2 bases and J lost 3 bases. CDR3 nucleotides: TGTGCCAGCAGTTACCTCGGGACAGGGGAAGAGACCCAGTACTTC. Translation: CASSYLGTGEETQYF.

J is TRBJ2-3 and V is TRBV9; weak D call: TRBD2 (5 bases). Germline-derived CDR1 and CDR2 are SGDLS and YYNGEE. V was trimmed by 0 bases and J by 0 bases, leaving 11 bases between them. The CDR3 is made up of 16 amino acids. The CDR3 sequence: CASSVGRPESTDTQYF. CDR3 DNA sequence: TGTGCCAGCAGCGTAGGGAGGCCGGAAAGCACAGATACGCAGTATTTT. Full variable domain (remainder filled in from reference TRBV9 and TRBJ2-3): DSGVTQTPKHLITATGQRVTLRCSPRSGDLSVYWYQQSLDQGLQFLIQYYNGEERAKGNILERFSAQQFPDLHSELNLSSLELGDSALYFCASSVGRPESTDTQYFGPGTRLTVL.

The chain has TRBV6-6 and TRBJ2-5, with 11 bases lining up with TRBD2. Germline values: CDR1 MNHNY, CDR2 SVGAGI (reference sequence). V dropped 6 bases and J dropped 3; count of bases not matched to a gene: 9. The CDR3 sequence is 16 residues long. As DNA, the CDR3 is TGTGCCAGCAGACCGGGGACTAGCGGTTCGGAAGAGACCCAGTACTTC. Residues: CASRPGTSGSEETQYF.

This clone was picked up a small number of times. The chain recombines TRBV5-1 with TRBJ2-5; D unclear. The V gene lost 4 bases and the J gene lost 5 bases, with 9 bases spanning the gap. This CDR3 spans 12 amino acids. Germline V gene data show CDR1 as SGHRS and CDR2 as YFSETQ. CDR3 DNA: TGCGCCAGCAGCCACGAGTGGGAGACCCAGTACTTC. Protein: CASSHEWETQYF.

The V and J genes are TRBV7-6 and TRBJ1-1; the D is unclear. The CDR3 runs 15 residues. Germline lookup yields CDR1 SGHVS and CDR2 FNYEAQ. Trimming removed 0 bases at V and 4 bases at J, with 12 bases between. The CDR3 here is CASSLAGDNATEAFF. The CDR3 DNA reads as TGTGCCAGCAGCTTAGCGGGAGATAACGCCACTGAAGCTTTCTTT.

The CDR3 bases are TGTGCCAGCAGCCCGGACAGCGGCACGGGCAATGAGCAGTTCTTC. Its translation is CASSPDSGTGNEQFF. The chain joins TRBV5-8 to TRBJ2-1, with a weak D call TRBD1 (6 bases). This CDR3 contains 15 residues. The V end lost 4 bases, the J end lost 6 bases, and 17 bases lay between the germline ends. CDR1 is SGHTS and CDR2 is YDEGEE in the germline V gene.

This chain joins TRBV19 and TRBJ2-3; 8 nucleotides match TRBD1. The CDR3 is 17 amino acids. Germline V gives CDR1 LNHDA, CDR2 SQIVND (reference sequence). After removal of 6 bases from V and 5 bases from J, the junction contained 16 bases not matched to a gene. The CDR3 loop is CASSTRDRHIHRDTQYF. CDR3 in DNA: TGTGCCAGTAGCACCCGGGACAGGCACATCCACAGAGATACGCAGTATTTT.

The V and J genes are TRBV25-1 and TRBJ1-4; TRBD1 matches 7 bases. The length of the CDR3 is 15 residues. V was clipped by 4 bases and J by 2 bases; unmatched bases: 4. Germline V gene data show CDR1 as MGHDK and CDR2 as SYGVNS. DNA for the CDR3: TGTGCCAGCAGTGTACAGGGGAGGACTAATGAAAAACTGTTTTTT. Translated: CASSVQGRTNEKLFF.

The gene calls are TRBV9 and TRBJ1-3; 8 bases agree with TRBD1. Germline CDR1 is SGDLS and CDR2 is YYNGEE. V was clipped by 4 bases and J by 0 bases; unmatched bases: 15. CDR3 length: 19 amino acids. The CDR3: CASSPHGAGGSYSGNTIYF. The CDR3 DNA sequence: TGTGCCAGCAGCCCGCACGGGGCAGGGGGCTCCTACTCTGGAAACACCATATATTTT.

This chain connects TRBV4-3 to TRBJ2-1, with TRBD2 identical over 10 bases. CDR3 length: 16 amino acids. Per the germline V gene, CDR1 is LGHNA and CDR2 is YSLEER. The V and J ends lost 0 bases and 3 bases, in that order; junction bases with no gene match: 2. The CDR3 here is CASSQDGTSDYNEQFF. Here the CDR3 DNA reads TGCGCCAGCAGCCAAGATGGGACTAGCGACTACAATGAGCAGTTCTTC.

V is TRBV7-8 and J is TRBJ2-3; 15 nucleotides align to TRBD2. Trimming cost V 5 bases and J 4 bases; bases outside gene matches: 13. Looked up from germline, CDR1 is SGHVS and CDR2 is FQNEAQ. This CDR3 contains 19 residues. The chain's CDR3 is CASSPRTSGRALVADTQYF. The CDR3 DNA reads TGTGCCAGCAGCCCCCGGACTAGCGGGAGGGCATTGGTGGCAGATACGCAGTATTTT.

The CDR3 coding sequence is TGTGCCAGCAGCTTGGCCCTACAGGGCCATAGCAATCAGCCCCAGCATTTT. It yields the protein CASSLALQGHSNQPQHF. The genes are TRBV5-4 and TRBJ1-5; possible D gene TRBD1, 6 bases. CDR3 length: 17 residues. Germline V gene lookup returns CDR1 SGHNT and CDR2 YYREEE (reference sequence). The V and J ends lost 0 bases and 0 bases respectively, with 13 bases between them.